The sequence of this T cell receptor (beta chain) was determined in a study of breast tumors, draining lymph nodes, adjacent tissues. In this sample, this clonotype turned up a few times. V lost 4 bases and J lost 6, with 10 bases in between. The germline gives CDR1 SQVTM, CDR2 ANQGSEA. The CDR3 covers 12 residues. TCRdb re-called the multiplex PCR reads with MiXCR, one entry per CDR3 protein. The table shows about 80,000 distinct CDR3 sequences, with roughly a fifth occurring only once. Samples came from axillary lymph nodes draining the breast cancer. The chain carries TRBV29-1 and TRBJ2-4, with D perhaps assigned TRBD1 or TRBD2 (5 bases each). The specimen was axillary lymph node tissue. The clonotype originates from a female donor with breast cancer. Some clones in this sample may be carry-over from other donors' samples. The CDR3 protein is CSVGDGGNIQYF. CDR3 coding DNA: TGCAGCGTTGGGGACGGTGGAAACATTCAGTACTTC.